This T cell receptor beta chain was identified in a study of shared clonotypes between healthy human individuals. Study findings and constraints: Researchers found naive subsets generally carried larger estimated richness than memory subsets.

Nashville, Tennessee was home to all donors, each a Caucasian adult. Turning to this clone: Antigen: not known.

The CDR3 consists of 12 residues. In germline, CDR1 is MNHNS, CDR2 SASEGT. The V end was cut by 3 bases, the J end by 3 bases, with 6 bases between. The method was immunoSEQ multiplex PCR; TCRdb's version includes in-frame clones alone and lacks a portion of them. Here the sample spans 950,000 to 1,300,000 clones, 65% to 75% being singletons. The sequencing input was memory CD4+ T cells sorted from blood. As for subset: CD45RA-negative fraction. The sequence was collected from a man between 18 and 29 years old in good health. This chain uses TRBV6-1 with TRBJ2-7; no clear D gene. The CDR3 sequence: CASSETDYEQYF. The CDR3 DNA reads as TGTGCCAGCAGTGAGACCGACTACGAGCAGTACTTC.